These 32 T cell receptor beta chains were sequenced from one sample in a study of vaccination and CD4 T cells after COVID-19. Sequencing of DNA taken from cultured CD4+ T cells relied on the Oncomine TCR Beta short-read assay. TCRdb passed the PCR reads through MiXCR, listing each CDR3 protein once. The sample lists about 19,000 distinct CDR3 sequences; around three fifths were seen once. Treatment noted: approximately 9-day PBMC culture with coronavirus spike peptide pools or control peptides (ViraFEST assay). Their cognate antigens are unknown. Sequenced input: CD4+ T cells from blood, cultured in vitro. The origin of the receptors is a human donor who had recovered from COVID-19.

This clonotype was seen a handful of times. The chain joins TRBV20-1 to TRBJ1-5; D might be TRBD1 (5 bases). This CDR3 region has 12 residues. V lost 3 bases and J 7 bases, leaving 10 bases between the germline ends. The germline CDR1 and CDR2 sequences are DFQATT and SNEGSKA (reference sequence). CDR3 DNA sequence: TGCAGTGCTAGCTCGGGGGAACAGCCCCAGCATTTT. Encoded protein: CSASSGEQPQHF.

The rearrangement links TRBV19 to TRBJ2-7; D not certain. Germline V gene lookup returns CDR1 LNHDA and CDR2 SQIVND (reference sequence). Trimming removed 7 bases from V and 3 bases from J, with 7 bases in between. CDR3 length: 11 amino acids. The CDR3 sequence: CASKQIYEQYF. The CDR3 DNA reads TGTGCCAGTAAGCAGATCTACGAGCAGTACTTC.

The chain joins TRBV28 to TRBJ2-7, with TRBD2 matching over 9 bases. The CDR3 sequence is 13 residues long. From germline, CDR1 is MDHEN and CDR2 SYDVKM. The V and J ends lost 3 bases and 6 bases, in that order; junction bases with no gene match: 3. CDR3 loop: CASSLGGRVEQYF. CDR3 nucleotide sequence: TGTGCCAGCAGTTTGGGCGGGAGGGTCGAGCAGTACTTC. Full variable domain (remainder filled in from reference TRBV28 and TRBJ2-7): DVKVTQSSRYLVKRTGEKVFLECVQDMDHENMFWYRQDPGLGLRLIYFSYDVKMKEKGDIPEGYSVSREKKERFSLILESASTNQTSMYLCASSLGGRVEQYFGPGTRLTVT.

This clonotype was seen a few times. The chain links TRBV30 to TRBJ2-3, with D hard to call. CDR1 GTSNPN and CDR2 SVGIG come from the germline V gene (reference sequence). This CDR3 spans 13 amino acids. V shed 0 bases and J shed 6 bases, with 10 bases lying between them. The CDR3 bases are TGTGCCTGGAGTGTAGCCCATGGGGATACGCAGTATTTT. Translation gives CAWSVAHGDTQYF.

This chain connects TRBV2 to TRBJ2-2; D remains unclear. The CDR3 runs to 11 residues. V was shortened by 2 bases and J by 8 bases, with 3 bases between the two germline ends. Germline V CDR1 and CDR2: SNHLY, FYNNEI. CDR3 residues: CASSEPGELFF. DNA of the CDR3: TGTGCCAGCAGTGAACCGGGGGAGCTGTTTTTT.

This clonotype was recorded a few times. This sequence joins TRBV7-2 and TRBJ1-1; no reliable D call. Germline values: CDR1 SGHTA, CDR2 FQGNSA. Trimming left V 5 bases short and J 6 bases short, with 13 bases between. This CDR3 region has 13 residues. CDR3 region: CASSPTVGAEAFF. CDR3 DNA: TGTGCCAGCAGCCCAACGGTGGGCGCTGAAGCTTTCTTT.

A few counts support this clonotype. V and J are TRBV6-4 and TRBJ1-1, with 7 bases matching TRBD1. With 8 bases clipped from V and 4 bases from J, the junction kept 10 bases outside the gene matches. CDR3 length: 14 amino acids. Germline V gene sequence: CDR1 MRHNA, CDR2 SNTAGT. The CDR3 coding sequence is TGTGCCAGCCGAGTAGACAGGGTTGCCACTGAAGCTTTCTTT. Amino acids: CASRVDRVATEAFF.

This clonotype was seen only a few times. The CDR3 loop reads CASSLVARGEQYF. As DNA, the CDR3 is TGTGCCAGCAGCTTAGTCGCGAGGGGCGAGCAGTACTTC. This rearrangement joins TRBV11-3 to TRBJ2-7; D possibly matches TRBD1 or TRBD2 (5 bases each). The CDR3 is 13 amino acids. CDR1 and CDR2 from the germline V gene are SGHNT and YENEEA. Trimming shortened V by 1 base and J by 6 bases, and 10 bases separated the two germline ends.

This clonotype was seen a handful of times. The junction shows a germline mismatch at one end, possibly a read error. J is TRBJ1-2 and V is TRBV6-1; 7 bases are shared with TRBD1. The CDR3 is 12 residues long. Germline-derived CDR1 and CDR2 are MNHNS and SASEGT. The CDR3 nucleotides read TGTGCCAGCATTGAAGGGGGCTATGGCTACACCTTT. Its protein product is CASIEGGYGYTF.

This clonotype appeared a few times. This chain joins TRBV6-1 and TRBJ1-5; no definite D call. The V end was cut by 2 bases, the J end by 2 bases, with 7 bases between. This CDR3 region has 14 residues. Germline assignment: CDR1 MNHNS and CDR2 SASEGT. In nucleotides, the CDR3 is TGTGCCAGCAGTGAAACCTTTCGCAATCAGCCCCAGCATTTT. This translates into CASSETFRNQPQHF.

The chain couples TRBV6-1 to TRBJ2-1, with TRBD2 matching 8 bases. The germline V gene encodes CDR1 MNHNS and CDR2 SASEGT. This CDR3 spans 17 amino acids. Trimming took 7 bases from V and 0 from J; bases not matched to a gene: 11. The CDR3 nucleotides read TGTGCCAGCATACGGAGCGGGGGCCTGAGCTCCTACAATGAGCAGTTCTTC. Translation gives CASIRSGGLSSYNEQFF.

V gene TRBV7-2 combines with J gene TRBJ2-3, with D possibly called TRBD1 or TRBD2 (7 bases each). The ends were cut back, 5 bases at V and 5 bases at J, with 17 bases in the middle. This CDR3 comprises 15 residues. Germline V gene sequence: CDR1 SGHTA, CDR2 FQGNSA. In DNA form, the CDR3 reads TGTGCCAGCAGCCCCGGGGGGAGGGGGCAAGATACGCAGTATTTT. As protein: CASSPGGRGQDTQYF.

The CDR3 DNA reads TGTGCCAGCAGCTTAGCCCAGGGGGGCGAGGAAAAACTGTTTTTT. Translation gives CASSLAQGGEEKLFF. V is TRBV7-9 and J is TRBJ1-4; TRBD1 matches 7 bases. J gave up 8 bases and V 0 bases, and 6 bases lay outside the gene matches. CDR1 is SEHNR and CDR2 is FQNEAQ in the germline V gene (reference sequence). This CDR3 contains 15 residues.

The chain recombines TRBV28 with TRBJ2-1; D call uncertain. Germline V CDR1 and CDR2: MDHEN, SYDVKM. CDR3 length: 12 residues. V shed 4 bases and J shed 15 bases, with 16 bases lying between them. This CDR3 reads CASSSRRIVLFF. The CDR3, as DNA: TGTGCCAGCAGTTCTAGGAGAATCGTATTGTTCTTC.

The rearrangement uses TRBV15 and TRBJ1-2; D unclear. V was pared by 0 bases and J by 8 bases, with 16 bases between. The CDR3 consists of 15 residues. Germline V gene data show CDR1 as LNHNV and CDR2 as YYDKDF (reference sequence). The DNA of the CDR3 is TGTGCCACCAGCAGAGATCACGCGGTAGTTGGGGGCTACACCTTC. Translation: CATSRDHAVVGGYTF.

This clonotype was found a few times. This chain links TRBV20-1 with TRBJ1-1; 9 bases are a match to TRBD1. The CDR3 sequence is 15 residues long. The junction had 11 bases not matched to a gene; V was cut back by 3 bases and J by 6 bases. Germline CDR1 is DFQATT and CDR2 is SNEGSKA (reference sequence). The CDR3 DNA follows: TGCAGTGCTAGTCCCGGGACAGGGTCTGGGGCTGAAGCTTTCTTT. It specifies CSASPGTGSGAEAFF.

The chain is built from TRBV28 and TRBJ1-1; D might be TRBD1 (5 bases). Trimming shortened V by 9 bases and J by 3 bases, and 8 bases separated the two germline ends. The germline CDR1 and CDR2 sequences are MDHEN and SYDVKM. The CDR3 covers 11 residues. CDR3 in DNA: TGTGCCAGGGGGCCCGACACTGAAGCTTTCTTT. It yields the protein CARGPDTEAFF.

This clonotype was counted only a few times. CDR3 loop: CASSSPNTEAFF. The CDR3 DNA is TGTGCCAGCAGTTCACCGAACACTGAAGCTTTCTTT. The chain joins TRBV2 to TRBJ1-1, with D unclear. The CDR3 consists of 12 residues. V was cut by 5 bases and J by 1 base, with 5 bases left in between. Germline assignment: CDR1 SNHLY and CDR2 FYNNEI. The full variable domain, in which reference TRBV2 and TRBJ1-1 provide the parts outside the CDR3, is EPEVTQTPSHQVTQMGQEVILRCVPISNHLYFYWYRQILGQKVEFLVSFYNNEISEKSEIFDDQFSVERPDGSNFTLKIRSTKLEDSAMYFCASSSPNTEAFFGQGTRLTVV.

The chain links TRBV20-1 to TRBJ2-7, with TRBD1 identical over 11 bases. The germline gives CDR1 DFQATT, CDR2 SNEGSKA (reference sequence). This CDR3 has 14 residues. V dropped 5 bases and J dropped 1; count of bases not matched to a gene: 4. The CDR3 spells CSAGGQGGSYEQYF. CDR3 in DNA: TGCAGTGCTGGGGGACAGGGGGGGTCCTACGAGCAGTACTTC.

In nucleotides, the CDR3 is TGTGCCAGCAGCCCGACGGGAGCCAGGGGCTACACCTTC. This encodes CASSPTGARGYTF. The genes are TRBV11-3 and TRBJ1-2; D is undetermined. V gave up 5 bases and J gave up 8 bases, with 15 bases separating them. Germline values: CDR1 SGHNT, CDR2 YENEEA. CDR3 length: 13 amino acids.

This clonotype has just one count. The CDR3 spells CAWSTGVQNTIYF. DNA for the CDR3: TGTGCCTGGAGTACGGGGGTCCAAAACACCATATATTTT. The J gene is TRBJ1-3, the V gene TRBV30; tentative D call: TRBD1 (5 bases). The CDR3 loop spans 13 amino acids. V lost 2 bases, J lost 6 bases, and 11 bases lay in between. Per the germline V gene, CDR1 is GTSNPN and CDR2 is SVGIG (reference sequence).

V usage is TRBV5-4 and J usage is TRBJ1-2; tentatively, D is TRBD1 (5 bases). The CDR3 extends over 13 amino acids. Germline-derived CDR1 and CDR2 are SGHNT and YYREEE (reference sequence). V was pared by 2 bases and J by 2 bases, with 7 bases between. The CDR3 bases are TGTGCCAGCAGCTTCCCAGGGAACTATGGCTACACCTTC. It translates to CASSFPGNYGYTF.

CDR3 sequence reads: CSARDRIGYGYTF. In nucleotides, the CDR3 is TGCAGTGCTAGGGACAGGATAGGCTATGGCTACACCTTC. The chain couples TRBV20-1 to TRBJ1-2, with 7 bases lining up with TRBD1. With V trimmed by 3 bases and J by 4 bases, 5 bases remained unmatched. The CDR3 is made up of 13 amino acids. Germline V gives CDR1 DFQATT, CDR2 SNEGSKA (reference sequence).

The rearrangement joins TRBV7-2 to TRBJ2-3, with 10 positions matching TRBD2. The ends lost 1 base at V and 5 bases at J; junction bases unmatched: 6. CDR3 length equals 16 residues. Germline V CDR1 and CDR2: SGHTA, FQGNSA. The CDR3 DNA sequence: TGTGCCAGCAGCTTAGGGCTAGCGGGGGCCGGAGATACGCAGTATTTT. This encodes CASSLGLAGAGDTQYF. Full variable domain (outside the CDR3, taken from reference TRBV7-2 and TRBJ2-3): GAGVSQSPSNKVTEKGKDVELRCDPISGHTALYWYRQSLGQGLEFLIYFQGNSAPDKSGLPSDRFSAERTGGSVSTLTIQRTQQEDSAVYLCASSLGLAGAGDTQYFGPGTRLTVL.

In its sample, this clonotype was seen a few times. J is TRBJ2-5 and V is TRBV28; no reliable D call. Germline assignment: CDR1 MDHEN and CDR2 SYDVKM. Trimming took 6 bases from V and 4 from J, leaving 9 bases between them. The CDR3 loop spans 12 amino acids. CDR3 nucleotide sequence: TGTGCCAGCAGCCCCCACGTAGAGACCCAGTACTTC. Residues: CASSPHVETQYF.

The V call is TRBV19, the J call TRBJ2-5, with D unresolved. This CDR3 has 11 amino acids. Trimming cost V 2 bases and J 5 bases, with 3 bases left between them. Germline V gives CDR1 LNHDA, CDR2 SQIVND (reference sequence). CDR3 in amino acids: CASSIRETQYF. CDR3 coding DNA: TGTGCCAGTAGTATACGCGAGACCCAGTACTTC.

The chain recombines TRBV11-3 with TRBJ2-5, with 9 bases lining up with TRBD2. V trimming: 1 base; J trimming: 6 bases; junction bases outside the gene matches: 9. Per germline, CDR1 SGHNT and CDR2 YENEEA. The CDR3 totals 16 residues. CDR3 sequence: CASSLGASGMLKTQYF. The CDR3 nucleotides are TGTGCCAGCAGCTTAGGGGCTAGCGGGATGCTGAAGACCCAGTACTTC.

The chain's CDR3 is CASSYEVGYEQYF. The CDR3, as DNA: TGTGCCAGCAGTTACGAGGTGGGATACGAGCAGTACTTC. V usage is TRBV6-2 or TRBV6-3 and J usage is TRBJ2-7; D is unresolved. CDR3 length: 13 amino acids. V was cut by 2 bases and J by 4 bases, with 9 bases left in between. Germline CDR1 is MNHEY and CDR2 is SVGEGT.

This clonotype has a handful of counts. This sequence joins TRBV9 and TRBJ1-2, with 9 positions matching TRBD1. The V gene's germline CDR1 is SGDLS and CDR2 YYNGEE. The length of the CDR3 is 14 residues. V lost 6 bases to trimming and J lost 8 bases; unmatched junction nucleotides: 11. CDR3 sequence: CASTSGTGYGGYTF. For the CDR3, the DNA is TGTGCCAGCACCTCCGGGACAGGGTACGGAGGCTACACCTTC.

The chain has TRBV7-2 and TRBJ2-5; D remains unclear. From germline, CDR1 is SGHTA and CDR2 FQGNSA. This CDR3 contains 12 residues. Trimming removed 2 bases at V and 5 bases at J, with 6 bases between. CDR3 nucleotides: TGTGCCAGCAGCTTATCGTCGGAGACCCAGTACTTC. This gives the protein CASSLSSETQYF. Using reference TRBV7-2 and TRBJ2-5 for the parts outside the CDR3, the full variable domain is GAGVSQSPSNKVTEKGKDVELRCDPISGHTALYWYRQSLGQGLEFLIYFQGNSAPDKSGLPSDRFSAERTGGSVSTLTIQRTQQEDSAVYLCASSLSSETQYFGPGTRLLVL.

The CDR3 loop is CASGRTGENTGELFF. The DNA of the CDR3 is TGTGCCAGCGGACGGACAGGGGAGAACACCGGGGAGCTGTTTTTT. The chain couples TRBV6-1 to TRBJ2-2; 9 positions match TRBD1. This CDR3 contains 15 residues. Trimming at V came to 8 bases and at J to 1 base, leaving 5 bases not matched to a gene. CDR1 MNHNS and CDR2 SASEGT come from the germline V gene.

The J gene is TRBJ1-1, the V gene TRBV6-1; TRBD1 matches at 7 bases. The germline V gene has CDR1 MNHNS and CDR2 SASEGT. V trimming: 5 bases; J trimming: 6 bases; junction bases outside the gene matches: 12. This CDR3 contains 15 residues. The CDR3 protein is CASSRFDGQGAEAFF. DNA for the CDR3: TGTGCCAGCAGTCGTTTCGACGGCCAGGGGGCTGAAGCTTTCTTT.